The TCR beta chain described here comes from a study of blood T cell repertoires in COVID-19. Whole-study context: Samples taken during acute and convalescent COVID-19 were collected in the United States, Italy and Spain. PBMCs, B-cell-depleted T cells, or T cells were the source of the cDNA or gDNA that made up the material.

V lost 6 bases to trimming and J lost 4 bases; unmatched junction nucleotides: 8. The CDR3 has 15 residues. Germline values: CDR1 MNHEY, CDR2 SVGAGI. This clone was seen a single time. The method was immunoSEQ multiplex PCR; TCRdb's version includes in-frame clones alone and lacks a portion of them. The sample contains 150,000 to 200,000 clones, around three quarters of which appear only once. Input material: PBMCs or T cells enriched from blood (not recorded which). The V and J genes are TRBV6-5 and TRBJ2-3; 9 bases agree with TRBD1. The receptor was derived from a woman between 50 and 59 years old with acute COVID-19. CDR3 sequence (DNA): TGTGCCAGCAGCCTTGGACAGGGGTTTGCAGATACGCAGTATTTT. This sequence encodes CASSLGQGFADTQYF.